This T cell receptor beta chain was profiled in a study of beta chain features in type 1 diabetes. The overall study: Age, gender, cell numbers and subset yield matched between patients and controls. Whole-study results and caveats: The study found moderately but significantly shorter TCRB CDR3s in all four CD4+ subsets of Type 1 diabetes patients.

A word on this clone: What it binds is unknown.

CD45RO/CCR7/CD25/CD127/CD95/CD27 sorting isolated CD4+ naive, central memory, regulatory and stem cell-like memory cells. Every isolated RNA sample was fully reverse transcribed, so sequencing captured expressed TCRB transcripts. The repertoire was sequenced with immunoSEQ multiplex PCR; TCRdb's copy has only in-frame clones and lacks some. The top ten hold 0.023% of the sample, which has 970,000 or so clones, roughly a sixth seen once. Trimming shortened V by 1 base and J by 2 bases, and 10 bases separated the two germline ends. The CDR3 consists of 15 residues. Germline loops: CDR1 SGHNT, CDR2 YYREEE (reference sequence).

The chain joins TRBV5-4 to TRBJ2-4; the D is unclear. Sequenced material: naive CD4+ T cells from blood. This receptor was identified in a woman aged 18-29 years in good health. The CDR3 protein is CASSLMSGSKNIQYF. CDR3 bases: TGTGCCAGCAGCTTGATGTCCGGGTCCAAAAACATTCAGTACTTC.